This entry features one T cell receptor beta chain sequence. V was pared by 4 bases and J by 3 bases, with 10 bases between. The germline gives CDR1 SGDLS, CDR2 YYNGEE. The CDR3 runs 13 residues. The TCR beta repertoire was assessed by survey-level immunoSEQ sequencing. Using immunoSEQ multiplex PCR, the repertoire was profiled, and TCRdb retains in-frame clones only, with some absent. Here the sample spans around 50,000 clones, more than 85% being singletons. This chain joins TRBV9 and TRBJ1-2; maybe TRBD1 (6 bases). The sequenced material came from PBMCs. The sequence was obtained from a man in his forties with rheumatoid arthritis. The chain's CDR3 is CASSRGGDYGYTF. CDR3 nucleotides: TGTGCCAGCAGCCGTGGGGGCGACTATGGCTACACCTTC.